The 26 T cell receptor beta chains presented below share a single source sample, sequenced in a study of T cells in Graves' hyperthyroidism and ophthalmopathy. It was RNA transcripts that yielded the amplified TCR beta CDR3 regions. The primer set for the first-round RT-PCR of the TCR CDR3 was HTBI. TCRdb ran MiXCR on the multiplex PCR reads and lists one entry per CDR3 protein. The sample has around 520,000 distinct CDR3 sequences, roughly a quarter seen once. The sample comprised blood. These receptors came from a woman in her 30s with Graves' ophthalmopathy.

In this sample, this clonotype turned up a few times. The chain combines TRBV14 with TRBJ2-7, with D possibly matching TRBD1 (5 bases). Germline-derived CDR1 and CDR2 are SGHDN and FVKESK. The V end lost 5 bases, the J end lost 7 bases, and 12 bases lay between the germline ends. This CDR3 region has 12 residues. In DNA form, the CDR3 reads TGTGCCAGCAGCTCCCGACAGAATGAGCAGTACTTC. Amino acid sequence: CASSSRQNEQYF.

This clonotype was found many times. This rearrangement joins TRBV7-9 to TRBJ2-7, with a possible D match to TRBD2 (6 bases). The CDR3 extends over 16 amino acids. CDR1 is SEHNR, CDR2 FQNEAQ, per germline (reference sequence). The V and J ends lost 0 bases and 4 bases respectively, with 16 bases between them. CDR3 nucleotide sequence: TGTGCCAGCAGCTTAGCTGGTGGAGGGAGGATGTACGAGCAGTACTTC. This gives the protein CASSLAGGGRMYEQYF.

This clonotype has a handful of counts. The V and J genes are TRBV2 and TRBJ2-2; D unresolved. Trimming removed 8 bases at V and 1 base at J, with 5 bases between. Germline loops: CDR1 SNHLY, CDR2 FYNNEI. The CDR3 consists of 12 residues. As DNA, the CDR3 is TGTGCCAGCCACAGGAACACCGGGGAGCTGTTTTTT. This codes for CASHRNTGELFF.

This clonotype was picked up many times. This chain joins TRBV28 and TRBJ2-7; D is unresolved. V gave up 3 bases and J gave up 7 bases, with 10 bases separating them. The CDR3 spans 12 residues. Germline V gene data show CDR1 as MDHEN and CDR2 as SYDVKM. The CDR3 DNA is TGTGCCAGCAGTTTGGGGTGGTTAGAGCAGTACTTC. It encodes CASSLGWLEQYF.

Only a few counts were recorded for this clonotype. This chain joins TRBV11-2 and TRBJ2-7; D may be TRBD1 (6 bases). Germline V gene sequence: CDR1 SGHAT, CDR2 FQNNGV. Deletions cut 1 base from V and 0 bases from J, with 13 bases between. The CDR3 has 16 residues. The CDR3 here is CASSLGRDTVSYEQYF. The CDR3 DNA sequence: TGTGCCAGCAGCTTAGGCCGGGACACCGTCTCCTACGAGCAGTACTTC.

There are many counts of this clonotype. The V and J genes are TRBV12-3 or TRBV12-4 and TRBJ2-7, with 7 bases that match TRBD1. This CDR3 comprises 11 residues. V lost 6 bases, J lost 7 bases, and 3 bases stayed unmatched. The CDR3 nucleotides are TGTGCCAGCAGCCGACAGGGTGAGCAGTACTTC. Amino acid sequence: CASSRQGEQYF.

This clonotype was counted ten times or more. The genes are TRBV27 and TRBJ1-6; 10 bases agree with TRBD1. CDR3 length: 14 amino acids. V was clipped by 9 bases and J by 9 bases; unmatched bases: 8. Germline loops: CDR1 MNHEY, CDR2 SMNVEV (reference sequence). DNA for the CDR3: TGTGCCAGTACTTCAGGGACAGGGGCTTCACCCCTCCACTTT. It specifies CASTSGTGASPLHF.

The sample holds a few counts of this clonotype. The rearrangement uses TRBV20-1 and TRBJ1-1; D gene ambiguous. This CDR3 is built from 13 residues. Deletions cut 0 bases from V and 7 bases from J, with 12 bases between. Germline loops: CDR1 DFQATT, CDR2 SNEGSKA (reference sequence). Here the CDR3 reads CSARDRNVGEAFF. The CDR3 nucleotides read TGCAGTGCTAGAGATCGAAACGTGGGTGAAGCTTTCTTT.

This clonotype was seen many times. The chain uses TRBV7-2 and TRBJ1-2; 7 bases fit TRBD1. CDR1 SGHTA and CDR2 FQGNSA come from the germline V gene. This CDR3 is built from 13 residues. V trimming: 1 base; J trimming: 4 bases; junction bases outside the gene matches: 0. The CDR3 protein is CASSLDRGYGYTF. CDR3 DNA: TGTGCCAGCAGCTTAGACAGGGGCTATGGCTACACCTTC.

This clonotype was counted at least ten times. The genes are TRBV24-1 and TRBJ2-5; 12 nucleotides line up with TRBD1. Germline assignment: CDR1 KGHDR and CDR2 SFDVKD. Losses at the gene ends were 4 bases for V and 5 bases for J; bases not matched to a gene: 7. The CDR3 extends over 16 amino acids. CDR3 sequence reads: CATSDTGTGGRETQYF. CDR3 sequence (DNA): TGTGCCACCAGTGACACCGGGACAGGGGGCCGGGAGACCCAGTACTTC.

This clonotype was found a few times. J is TRBJ2-7 and V is TRBV11-1, with D possibly being TRBD2 (6 bases). The V gene's germline CDR1 is SGHAT and CDR2 FQDESV (reference sequence). The ends were cut back, 0 bases at V and 6 bases at J, with 9 bases in the middle. This CDR3 comprises 13 residues. CDR3 sequence reads: CASSLAVGGEQYF. CDR3 DNA sequence: TGTGCCAGCAGCTTAGCGGTCGGGGGCGAGCAGTACTTC.

This clonotype was detected many times. V gene TRBV12-3 or TRBV12-4 combines with J gene TRBJ1-1; possibly TRBD1 for D (5 bases). Trimming removed 3 bases from V and 0 bases from J, with 14 bases in between. This CDR3 has 16 amino acids. The CDR3 DNA follows: TGTGCCAGCAGTTTCAGGGTGCGGGGCGTGAACACTGAAGCTTTCTTT. It yields the protein CASSFRVRGVNTEAFF.

At least ten counts were recorded for this clonotype. The gene calls are TRBV27 and TRBJ1-1; 7 nucleotides line up with TRBD1. CDR1 and CDR2 from the germline V gene are MNHEY and SMNVEV (reference sequence). V trimming: 6 bases; J trimming: 1 base; junction bases outside the gene matches: 8. CDR3 length equals 15 residues. CDR3 sequence reads: CASRTGLSTNTEAFF. Here the CDR3 DNA reads TGTGCCAGCAGGACAGGGCTCTCGACGAACACTGAAGCTTTCTTT.

This clonotype was seen at least ten times. This chain joins TRBV29-1 and TRBJ1-1; D ambiguous. Trimming removed 2 bases at V and 0 bases at J, with 7 bases between. Germline CDR1 and CDR2: SQVTM and ANQGSEA. The CDR3 loop spans 13 amino acids. The CDR3, as DNA: TGCAGCGTTGAAAGGACCATGAACACTGAAGCTTTCTTT. Its protein is CSVERTMNTEAFF.

At least ten counts were recorded for this clonotype. V gene TRBV28 combines with J gene TRBJ2-7; the D gene is possibly TRBD2 (5 bases). V was trimmed by 5 bases and J by 7 bases, leaving 18 bases between them. This CDR3 is 14 amino acids long. Germline CDR1 MDHEN, CDR2 SYDVKM. This CDR3 is CASSQPDRAGEQYF. For the CDR3, the DNA is TGTGCCAGCAGTCAACCCGACCGGGCGGGTGAGCAGTACTTC.

Ten or more counts support this clonotype. This chain connects TRBV27 to TRBJ1-5, with D possibly being TRBD1 (5 bases). V lost 4 bases and J 5 bases, leaving 9 bases between the germline ends. CDR1 is MNHEY and CDR2 is SMNVEV in the germline V gene (reference sequence). The CDR3 totals 13 residues. CDR3 DNA: TGTGCCAGCAGTTGGGGGTTTGATCAGCCCCAGCATTTT. Protein sequence: CASSWGFDQPQHF.

This clonotype has a count of ten or more. The chain recombines TRBV12-3 or TRBV12-4 with TRBJ2-2; 7 bases align to TRBD1. V lost 1 base, J lost 0 bases, and 8 bases stayed unmatched. This CDR3 contains 18 residues. CDR3 sequence (DNA): TGTGCCAGCAGTTTAGTGGGGACAGATTTCGCGAACACCGGGGAGCTGTTTTTT. Encoded protein: CASSLVGTDFANTGELFF.

This clonotype was counted only a few times. The chain is built from TRBV28 and TRBJ2-2; D ambiguous. Germline assignment: CDR1 MDHEN and CDR2 SYDVKM. The CDR3 length is 18 residues. Trimming pared 5 bases from V and 5 bases from J, leaving 24 bases between. CDR3 amino acids: CASSLRIGRLKGTGELFF. The CDR3 nucleotides are TGTGCCAGCAGTCTCCGGATAGGACGGCTTAAAGGGACCGGGGAGCTGTTTTTT. Full variable domain (outside the CDR3, taken from reference TRBV28 and TRBJ2-2): DVKVTQSSRYLVKRTGEKVFLECVQDMDHENMFWYRQDPGLGLRLIYFSYDVKMKEKGDIPEGYSVSREKKERFSLILESASTNQTSMYLCASSLRIGRLKGTGELFFGEGSRLTVL.

The chain combines TRBV18 with TRBJ2-5; the D gene is possibly TRBD1 (5 bases). The CDR3 is 15 residues long. Trimming pared 2 bases from V and 5 bases from J, leaving 15 bases between. Per the germline V gene, CDR1 is KGHSH and CDR2 is LQKENI. The DNA of the CDR3 is TGTGCCAGCTCACCAAAGGACACCTTTAGGGAGACCCAGTACTTC. This sequence encodes CASSPKDTFRETQYF.

The sample holds a few counts of this clonotype. V usage is TRBV19 and J usage is TRBJ2-1, with TRBD2 identical over 9 bases. Germline assignment: CDR1 LNHDA and CDR2 SQIVND (reference sequence). V lost 0 bases, J lost 6 bases, and 15 bases stayed unmatched. CDR3 size: 19 residues. This CDR3 reads CASSIDGLGSGGTSNEQFF. CDR3 nucleotides: TGTGCCAGTAGTATAGATGGACTTGGGAGCGGGGGGACCTCCAATGAGCAGTTCTTC.

This clonotype was seen repeatedly, ten times or more. V is TRBV7-6 and J is TRBJ1-5, with D unresolved. Deletions cut 2 bases from V and 7 bases from J, with 15 bases between. The CDR3 extends over 15 amino acids. CDR1 is SGHVS, CDR2 FNYEAQ, per germline. In DNA, the CDR3 is TGTGCCAGCAGCTTATTGTCCGGGTCTGGACAGCCCCAGCATTTT. Protein: CASSLLSGSGQPQHF.

V is TRBV12-3 or TRBV12-4 and J is TRBJ2-7, with 12 bases identical to TRBD2. The CDR3 consists of 15 residues. The J segment lost 5 bases and the V segment lost 2 bases, leaving 4 bases of the junction unmatched. CDR3 residues: CASSLSGTSGHEQYF. CDR3 sequence (DNA): TGTGCCAGCAGTTTATCCGGGACTAGCGGGCACGAGCAGTACTTC.

This clonotype was counted at least ten times. The gene calls are TRBV29-1 and TRBJ1-1; a possible D gene is TRBD1 (6 bases). CDR1 is SQVTM, CDR2 ANQGSEA, per germline. V lost 7 bases, J lost 3 bases, and 12 bases lay in between. The CDR3 has 12 residues. The chain's CDR3 is CSATGIDTEAFF. For the CDR3, the DNA is TGCAGCGCCACAGGGATCGACACTGAAGCTTTCTTT.

To note about this clonotype: An end of the junction differs from the germline gene, which may be a read error. In DNA, the CDR3 is TGTGCCAGCAGGAGAGGGCATCAGCCTCAGCATTTT. Translation gives CASRRGHQPQHF. The V gene is TRBV28, the J gene TRBJ1-5; D unclear. Looked up from germline, CDR1 is MDHEN and CDR2 is SYDVKM. The CDR3 spans 12 residues. Full variable domain (remainder filled in from reference TRBV28 and TRBJ1-5): DVKVTQSSRYLVKRTGEKVFLECVQDMDHENMFWYRQDPGLGLRLIYFSYDVKMKEKGDIPEGYSVSREKKERFSLILESASTNQTSMYLCASRRGHQPQHFGDGTRLSIL.

J is TRBJ1-6 and V is TRBV12-3 or TRBV12-4; D is ambiguous. This CDR3 is built from 13 residues. The germline V and J ends were trimmed by 1 base and 6 bases, with 4 bases remaining between them. CDR3 region: CASSLGFNSPLHF. DNA of the CDR3: TGTGCCAGCAGTTTAGGGTTTAATTCACCCCTCCACTTT.

The chain uses TRBV6-2 or TRBV6-3 and TRBJ1-5; 7 positions agree with TRBD1. The CDR3 covers 16 residues. V lost 4 bases to trimming and J lost 4 bases; unmatched junction nucleotides: 10. Germline V CDR1 and CDR2: MNHEY, SVGEGT. In DNA form, the CDR3 reads TGTGCCAGCAGTTCCAACAGGGGCGTCATTAATCAGCCCCAGCATTTT. It codes for CASSSNRGVINQPQHF.